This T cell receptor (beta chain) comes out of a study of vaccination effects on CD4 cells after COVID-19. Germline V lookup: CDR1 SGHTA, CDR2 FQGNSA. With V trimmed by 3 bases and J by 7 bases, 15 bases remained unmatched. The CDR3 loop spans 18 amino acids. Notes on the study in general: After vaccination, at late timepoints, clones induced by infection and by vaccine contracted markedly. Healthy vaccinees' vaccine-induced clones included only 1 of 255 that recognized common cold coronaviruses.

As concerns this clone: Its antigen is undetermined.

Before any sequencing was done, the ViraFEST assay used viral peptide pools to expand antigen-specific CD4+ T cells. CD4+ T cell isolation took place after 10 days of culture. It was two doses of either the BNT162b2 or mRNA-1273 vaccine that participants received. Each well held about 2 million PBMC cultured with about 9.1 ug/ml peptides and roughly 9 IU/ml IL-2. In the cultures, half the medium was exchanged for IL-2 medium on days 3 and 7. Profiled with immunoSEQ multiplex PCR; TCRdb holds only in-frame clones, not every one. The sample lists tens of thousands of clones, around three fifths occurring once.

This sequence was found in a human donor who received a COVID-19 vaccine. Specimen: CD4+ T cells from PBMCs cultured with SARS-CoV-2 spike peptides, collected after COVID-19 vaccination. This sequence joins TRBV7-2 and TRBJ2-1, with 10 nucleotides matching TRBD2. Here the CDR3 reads CASSLPSGSFRRRNEQFF. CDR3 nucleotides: TGTGCCAGCAGCTTGCCTAGCGGGAGTTTTCGTCGTCGTAATGAGCAGTTCTTC.